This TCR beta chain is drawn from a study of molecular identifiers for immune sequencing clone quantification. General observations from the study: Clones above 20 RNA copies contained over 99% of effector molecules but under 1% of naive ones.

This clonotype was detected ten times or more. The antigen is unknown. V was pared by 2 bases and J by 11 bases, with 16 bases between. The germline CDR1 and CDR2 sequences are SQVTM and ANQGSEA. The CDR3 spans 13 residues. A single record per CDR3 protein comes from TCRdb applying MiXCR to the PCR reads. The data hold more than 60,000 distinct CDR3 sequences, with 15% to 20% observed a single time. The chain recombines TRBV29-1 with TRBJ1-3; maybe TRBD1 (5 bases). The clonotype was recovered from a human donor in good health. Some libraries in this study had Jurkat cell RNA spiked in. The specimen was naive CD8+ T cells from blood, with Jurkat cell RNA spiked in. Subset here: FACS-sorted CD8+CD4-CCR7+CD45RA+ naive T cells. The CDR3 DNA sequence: TGCAGCGTTGAATTCAGTGTGGAGGGGTCCATATATTTT. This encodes CSVEFSVEGSIYF.